This T cell receptor (beta chain) was documented in a study of regulatory T cells in long-lasting Graves disease. About the research overall: In persistent Graves' disease, antithyroid drugs had been taken for over 5 years and TSH receptor antibodies stayed positive.

Time point described: persistent/refractory GD, antithyroid drugs over 5 years with positive TRAb. Scientists built the TCR library using RNA that was extracted from PBMCs. In each case, Graves' disease was diagnosed per American Thyroid Association guidelines. Each of the patients was recruited from an endocrinology department situated in Xi'an, China. Researchers made TCR beta libraries by using iRepertoire HTBI primers and running Arm-PCR on CDR3 regions. TCRdb analysed the multiplex PCR reads with MiXCR anew, one entry per CDR3 protein. This sample has about 460,000 distinct CDR3 sequences, with approximately 23% found just once. Concerning this clonotype: This may be a read error, as it is one base from a much larger clone.

This specimen consisted of peripheral blood mononuclear cells (PBMCs), obtained when the disease was refractory, from a patient treated with antithyroid drugs. This receptor was taken from a female donor with Graves disease.

CDR3 in amino acids: CANSFDGGGQGRGETQYF. The CDR3 DNA reads as TGTGCCAACAGTTTTGATGGAGGTGGACAGGGGAGGGGGGAGACCCAGTACTTC. The chain has TRBV27 and TRBJ2-5; the match to TRBD1 covers 9 bases. Germline CDR1 is MNHEY and CDR2 is SMNVEV (reference sequence). This CDR3 has 18 residues.